This T cell receptor beta chain is drawn from a study of blood T cell repertoires in COVID-19. As for the study in general: From the United States, Italy and Spain came samples of acute and convalescent COVID-19. The analysed material was cDNA or gDNA that came from T cells, B-cell-depleted T cells, or PBMCs.

This CDR3 has 18 residues. V dropped 1 base and J dropped 3 bases, with 22 bases sitting between them. The germline V gene encodes CDR1 LNHDA and CDR2 SQIVND (reference sequence). Source study methods: Estimation of nucleated cell counts was performed using reference gene primer amplification. Assay used: immunoSEQ multiplex PCR; TCRdb lists only in-frame clones, some missing. The V and J calls and the clone size are those of that table, but D and trimming were determined from the DNA. Found here are about 230,000 clones, less than 85% of them singletons; the top ten hold about 2.5%. Sample: peripheral blood. The chain couples TRBV19 to TRBJ2-7; D uncertain. This clonotype was obtained from a woman in her seventies with active or convalescent COVID-19. CDR3 region: CASSIVGSAITAGYEQYF. The CDR3 DNA reads TGTGCCAGTAGTATAGTGGGCTCGGCGATTACCGCCGGCTACGAGCAGTACTTC.